The following is a T cell receptor (beta chain) sequence with its context. Its antigen is currently not known. Nothing much larger sits one base from this clone, and base qualities are not available. These data come from a study of blood T cell repertoires in COVID-19 (dated by TCRdb to 2018 to 2021). For the study in its entirety: Samples covering the acute and convalescent phases of COVID-19 were provided by collaborators in the United States, Italy and Spain. HLA class I and class II types, where available, came from metadata supplied by the sample provider rather than from assay-based typing. The samples were drawn from two sources: the first 160 participants of the ongoing ImmuneRACE study, and about 1,300 subjects contributed by 6 global collaborators. The material from the prospective study consisted of cDNA or gDNA derived from T cells, B-cell-depleted T cells, or PBMCs. The repertoires were released in a freely available public database meant as a resource for research on the immune response to SARS-CoV-2. Subjects who had been exposed to COVID-19, were actively infected with it, or had recovered from it provided the deeply sampled blood TCRbeta repertoires that made up the dataset. Sample metadata almost always included a de-identified subject ID, COVID-19 status, age in years and sex. What the authors observed across the whole study: The quantity of clinical and demographic metadata differed by source and by participant and was supplied without curation.

Collaborating institutions collected whole blood in K2EDTA tubes following their own protocols. For TCRbeta analysis, collaborators shipped samples as frozen whole blood, isolated PBMCs, or DNA extracted from either of those sample types. The CDR3 runs 17 residues from the cysteine to the phenylalanine. Only CDR3 DNA remains: 51 bases, in frame from the first base. Per the germline V gene, SNHLY is the CDR1 and FYNNEI is the CDR2. V lost 4 bases and J lost 8 bases, and the count of bases not matched to a germline gene is 11. TCRbeta CDR3 regions were amplified from genomic DNA by means of the immunoSEQ Assay, a bias-controlled multiplex PCR. In the paper's pipeline: The number of nucleated cells in each sample was estimated by amplification of reference gene primers within the assay. To quantify the absolute abundance of each unique TCRbeta CDR3 rearrangement, sequence reads were collapsed and filtered. For each sample, productive Simpson clonality was calculated as the square root of Simpson's diversity index across productive rearrangements. TCRdb provides this immuneACCESS table in a form limited to in-frame rearrangements. Some clones are lacking; in checked studies, under half of them reflect an unresolved V gene, and why the rest are absent is not known. The V and J calls and clone size were taken over from that table, and D and trimming were inferred from the DNA. The sample has just over 95,000 clones on record, roughly nine tenths of them singletons. The ten most abundant clones make up around 5.1% of the sample.

The TCR originated in a man between 50 and 59 years old with acute or convalescent COVID-19. The chain links TRBV2 with TRBJ1-4, with 12 central nucleotides matching TRBD1. The sample was peripheral blood. The bases are TGTGCCAGCAGTGGAGGGACAGGGGGCGCGTTGCGCGAAAAACTGTTTTTT. It encodes CASSGGTGGALREKLFF.